A selection of T cell receptor beta chains follows, all from one sample in a study of monozygotic twins with inflammatory bowel disease. TCRdb reanalyzed the 5' RACE reads, giving one entry per CDR3 protein sequence and no DNA. The sample data list 350,000 to 550,000 distinct CDR3 sequences. Material for sequencing was blood. Every receptor here comes from a human donor with ulcerative colitis or Crohn's disease, or a healthy co-twin of an affected twin (not recorded which). The CDR3 runs from the conserved cysteine through the conserved F or W.

j_gene: TRBJ2-1
v_gene: TRBV7-9
CDR3aa: CASSLVPSGSWEQFF

j_gene: TRBJ1-3
v_gene: TRBV5-1
CDR3aa: CASSLGQVISGNTIYF

j_gene: TRBJ2-7
v_gene: TRBV27
CDR3aa: CASSFSRSIPFYEQYF

j_gene: TRBJ1-2
v_gene: TRBV5-1
CDR3aa: CASSLVSRSYGYTF

j_gene: TRBJ2-2
v_gene: TRBV7-2
CDR3aa: CASSTAKAGGPSTGELFF

j_gene: TRBJ1-3
v_gene: TRBV20-1
CDR3aa: CSARDEEAGNTIYF

j_gene: TRBJ1-6
v_gene: TRBV5-5
CDR3aa: CASSFEPYYNSPLHF

j_gene: TRBJ2-7
v_gene: TRBV6-5
CDR3aa: CASSFNRLFHSYEQYF

j_gene: TRBJ2-1
v_gene: TRBV7-2
CDR3aa: CASTLGLAGEQFF

j_gene: TRBJ2-1
v_gene: TRBV30
CDR3aa: CAWSEGLSSYNEQFF

j_gene: TRBJ2-1
v_gene: TRBV5-4
CDR3aa: CASSPGGGQGPYNEQFF

j_gene: TRBJ1-5
v_gene: TRBV5-4
CDR3aa: CASSQGNNQPQHF

j_gene: TRBJ2-1
v_gene: TRBV20-1
CDR3aa: CSARDLYNEQSF

j_gene: TRBJ1-4
v_gene: TRBV7-2
CDR3aa: CASSSSTNEKLFF

j_gene: TRBJ1-1
v_gene: TRBV7-3
CDR3aa: CASSLRGQSEAFF

j_gene: TRBJ2-3
v_gene: TRBV12-3/TRBV12-4
CDR3aa: CASSFSQRRSTDTQYF

j_gene: TRBJ2-2
v_gene: TRBV29-1
CDR3aa: CSVAPSGGRGPNTGELFF

j_gene: TRBJ2-7
v_gene: TRBV3-1
CDR3aa: CASSQGGAGVEQYF

j_gene: TRBJ2-3
v_gene: TRBV7-9
CDR3aa: CASSPRTSGSTDTQYF

j_gene: TRBJ1-4
v_gene: TRBV7-9
CDR3aa: CASSFDRANNEKLFF

j_gene: TRBJ2-3
v_gene: TRBV20-1
CDR3aa: CSARVEGAYLSTDTQYF

j_gene: TRBJ1-4
v_gene: TRBV14
CDR3aa: CASSPTGTGNEKLFF

j_gene: TRBJ1-5
v_gene: TRBV12-3/TRBV12-4
CDR3aa: CASSTQGYNQPQHF

j_gene: TRBJ2-7
v_gene: TRBV7-9
CDR3aa: CASSSGTSGRPEQYF

j_gene: TRBJ1-2
v_gene: TRBV20-1
CDR3aa: CSAREMGVSYGYTF

j_gene: TRBJ1-2
v_gene: TRBV21-1
CDR3aa: CASSKAAGAYGYTF

j_gene: TRBJ1-1
v_gene: TRBV5-4
CDR3aa: CASSPLGGPMNTEAFF